This is a list of T cell receptor beta chains from one sample in a study of read filtering for tumor transcriptome and immune sequencing. TCRdb independently ran MiXCR on the reads; one entry per CDR3 protein. This table has about 10,000 distinct CDR3 sequences, about a sixth appearing once. Specimen: a population of CD138-negative cells sorted from bone marrow. Receptor source: a donor at least 40 years old with multiple myeloma. Both conserved end residues are part of each CDR3. The D gene is left open where the match is weak. Clone sizes are given selectively: once, few, many, or a class where the clone is expanded.

v_call,cdr3_length,j_call,clone_size,d_call,cdr3_aa,cdr3_nt
TRBV6-2/TRBV6-3,14,TRBJ2-1,many,TRBD2,CASSRLAGDNEQFF,TGTGCCAGCAGCCGACTAGCGGGAGACAATGAGCAGTTCTTC
TRBV12-3/TRBV12-4,12,TRBJ2-1,medium-sized,-,CASSGSDNEQFF,TGTGCCAGCAGTGGAAGCGACAATGAGCAGTTCTTC
TRBV7-3,15,TRBJ2-1,medium-sized,-,CASSLWETSYNEQFF,TGTGCCAGCAGCTTATGGGAGACCTCCTACAATGAGCAGTTCTTC
TRBV7-9,16,TRBJ1-3,few,-,CASSSTDSRSGNTIYF,TGTGCCAGCAGCTCAACGGACAGCCGCTCTGGAAACACCATATATTTT
TRBV30,14,TRBJ2-7,many,-,CAWSGGYTFYEQYF,TGTGCCTGGAGTGGAGGGTACACCTTTTACGAGCAGTACTTC
TRBV10-3,14,TRBJ2-2,many,-,CAISAGANTGELFF,TGTGCCATCAGTGCTGGGGCGAACACCGGGGAGCTGTTTTTT
TRBV5-1,16,TRBJ1-2,many,-,CASSLGGRFLIYGYTF,TGCGCCAGCAGCTTGGGAGGCAGGTTCCTGATCTATGGCTACACCTTC
TRBV20-1,15,TRBJ2-1,large,TRBD2,CSARFSGASYNEQFF,TGCAGTGCTAGGTTTAGCGGGGCTTCCTACAATGAGCAGTTCTTC
TRBV20-1,12,TRBJ1-2,medium-sized,-,CSARETAYGYTF,TGCAGTGCTAGAGAGACAGCCTATGGCTACACCTTC
TRBV29-1,13,TRBJ2-1,medium-sized,-,CSVKGGAYNEQFF,TGCAGCGTTAAGGGGGGCGCGTACAATGAGCAGTTCTTC
TRBV12-3/TRBV12-4,14,TRBJ2-7,many,TRBD1,CASSQGTGYYEQYF,TGTGCCAGCAGCCAAGGGACAGGGTACTACGAGCAGTACTTC
TRBV28,14,TRBJ2-1,-,-,CASTQGGTDNEQFF,TGTGCCAGCACCCAGGGGGGGACCGACAATGAGCAGTTCTTC
TRBV29-1,13,TRBJ2-1,many,-,CSVVLVQLEEQFF,TGCAGCGTTGTACTCGTTCAATTAGAGGAGCAGTTCTTC
TRBV29-1,13,TRBJ2-5,many,-,CSVTRDTQETQYF,TGCAGCGTTACCCGGGATACACAAGAGACCCAGTACTTC
TRBV11-2,13,TRBJ2-5,many,-,CASSPPGFGTQYF,TGTGCCAGCAGCCCCCCGGGTTTCGGGACCCAGTACTTC
TRBV20-1,15,TRBJ1-1,many,TRBD1,CSARSGQGQNTEAFF,TGCAGTGCTAGATCGGGACAGGGCCAGAACACTGAAGCTTTCTTT
TRBV29-1,13,TRBJ2-5,many,-,CSPLGRIQETQYF,TGCAGCCCCCTGGGGCGGATCCAAGAGACCCAGTACTTC
TRBV4-1,15,TRBJ2-1,many,-,CASSQTISSYNEQFF,TGCGCCAGCAGCCAAACTATAAGCTCCTACAATGAGCAGTTCTTC
TRBV5-1,14,TRBJ2-7,many,-,CASSLATVVYEQYF,TGCGCCAGCAGCTTGGCGACAGTGGTATACGAGCAGTACTTC
TRBV7-9,13,TRBJ2-7,many,-,CASSLTGYHEQYF,TGTGCCAGCAGCTTAACAGGTTACCACGAGCAGTACTTC
TRBV28,10,TRBJ1-1,-,-,CASRDTEAFF,TGTGCCAGCAGGGATACTGAAGCTTTCTTT
TRBV6-2/TRBV6-3,13,TRBJ2-1,medium-sized,-,CASTEPGLREQFF,TGTGCCAGCACCGAACCGGGTTTGCGCGAGCAGTTCTTC
TRBV6-1,13,TRBJ1-6,many,-,CASSVGGNSPLHF,TGTGCCAGCAGTGTCGGGGGTAATTCACCCCTCCACTTT
TRBV7-2,15,TRBJ2-5,many,-,CASSLGGGLGETQYF,TGTGCCAGCAGCTTAGGTGGGGGACTCGGAGAGACCCAGTACTTC
TRBV7-2,15,TRBJ2-3,many,TRBD2,CASSPTSGGEGTQYF,TGTGCCAGCAGCCCAACTAGCGGGGGCGAAGGGACGCAGTATTTT
TRBV7-9,19,TRBJ2-1,-,-,CDSSRLTAERRSSYNEQFF,TGTGACAGCAGCCGCCTCACGGCTGAGAGGAGGAGCTCCTACAATGAGCAGTTCTTC
TRBV11-3,16,TRBJ2-3,-,-,CASSPSLGAAPDTQYF,TGTGCCAGCAGCCCCTCCCTGGGTGCCGCTCCAGATACGCAGTATTTT
TRBV28,17,TRBJ2-3,-,TRBD2,CACRQLGLAGVTDTQYF,TGTGCCTGCAGGCAACTCGGACTAGCGGGGGTCACAGATACGCAGTATTTT
TRBV10-3,13,TRBJ2-7,medium-sized,-,CAISDNRVDEQYF,TGTGCCATCAGTGACAATAGGGTGGACGAGCAGTACTTC
TRBV7-9,13,TRBJ2-1,medium-sized,-,CASYKKLDNEQFF,TGTGCCAGCTACAAGAAACTCGACAATGAGCAGTTCTTC
TRBV5-1,16,TRBJ2-3,many,TRBD2,CASSLAGTSGADTQYF,TGCGCCAGCAGCTTGGCTGGGACTAGCGGGGCAGATACGCAGTATTTT
TRBV9,15,TRBJ2-1,once,-,CASSVEPPGADKQFF,TGTGCCAGCAGCGTAGAGCCTCCCGGGGCCGATAAGCAGTTCTTC
TRBV30,14,TRBJ1-6,many,-,CAWRGIDFNSPLHF,TGTGCCTGGCGCGGAATAGATTTTAATTCACCCCTCCACTTT
TRBV9,11,TRBJ2-1,many,-,CASSVGHEQFF,TGTGCCAGCAGCGTAGGGCATGAGCAGTTCTTC
TRBV12-3/TRBV12-4,13,TRBJ2-2,many,-,CASSLGVAGELFF,TGTGCCAGCAGTTTAGGGGTAGCGGGGGAGCTGTTTTTT
TRBV4-2,15,TRBJ2-7,many,TRBD1,CASSQEDRSSYEQYF,TGTGCCAGCAGCCAAGAGGACAGGAGCTCCTACGAGCAGTACTTC
TRBV10-3,16,TRBJ2-3,many,TRBD2,CAISETGLAGTDTQYF,TGTGCCATCAGTGAGACGGGACTAGCGGGCACAGATACGCAGTATTTT
TRBV29-1,16,TRBJ2-2,many,TRBD2,CSVVGLAGARGGELFF,TGCAGCGTTGTGGGGCTAGCGGGAGCACGAGGCGGGGAGCTGTTTTTT
TRBV29-1,13,TRBJ1-5,many,TRBD1,CSVWTGEDQPQHF,TGCAGCGTCTGGACAGGGGAGGACCAGCCCCAGCATTTT
TRBV12-3/TRBV12-4,14,TRBJ2-5,medium-sized,-,CASSFPSTQETQYF,TGTGCCAGCAGTTTCCCCAGCACACAAGAGACCCAGTACTTC
TRBV30,14,TRBJ2-1,many,-,CAWSPRGARDEQFF,TGTGCCTGGAGCCCCCGGGGGGCGAGGGATGAGCAGTTCTTC
TRBV12-3/TRBV12-4,14,TRBJ1-1,many,TRBD1,CASSRQGAVTEAFF,TGTGCCAGCAGTCGACAGGGGGCGGTCACTGAAGCTTTCTTT
TRBV7-9,15,TRBJ2-3,many,TRBD2,CASSLTGLPLDTQYF,TGTGCCAGCAGCTTAACGGGACTACCTTTAGATACGCAGTATTTT
TRBV12-3/TRBV12-4,13,TRBJ2-1,-,TRBD2,CASPGGTYNEQFF,TGTGCCAGCCCGGGGGGGACCTACAATGAGCAGTTCTTC
TRBV12-3/TRBV12-4,14,TRBJ1-2,many,-,CASSFQVANYGYTF,TGTGCCAGCAGTTTCCAGGTAGCCAACTATGGCTACACCTTC
TRBV11-2,14,TRBJ2-7,many,-,CASSLDVTQSEQYF,TGTGCCAGCAGCTTGGACGTCACGCAGAGCGAGCAGTACTTC
TRBV6-2/TRBV6-3,14,TRBJ2-7,-,TRBD2,CAGSPSGSSYEQYF,TGTGCCGGCAGCCCCAGCGGGAGCTCCTACGAGCAGTACTTC
TRBV7-2,14,TRBJ2-7,many,-,CASSPSTGTYEQYF,TGTGCCAGCAGCCCCTCCACGGGGACCTACGAGCAGTACTTC
TRBV7-2,13,TRBJ1-5,many,-,CASSTGGNQPQHF,TGTGCCAGCAGCACTGGGGGCAATCAGCCCCAGCATTTT
TRBV7-9,12,TRBJ1-1,-,-,CAAAGRVTVAVF,TGTGCAGCAGCGGGGAGGGTAACTGTAGCTGTCTTT
TRBV12-3/TRBV12-4,13,TRBJ1-5,many,-,CASSSGSNQPQHF,TGTGCCAGCAGTTCAGGGAGCAATCAGCCCCAGCATTTT
TRBV6-2/TRBV6-3,16,TRBJ2-2,-,TRBD2,CASTGLAGGPSGELFF,TGTGCCAGCACCGGGCTAGCGGGGGGCCCATCCGGGGAGCTGTTTTTT
TRBV7-9,16,TRBJ2-1,many,-,CASSFSGRIPYNEQFF,TGTGCCAGCAGCTTCTCCGGCAGAATCCCCTACAATGAGCAGTTCTTC
TRBV3-1,16,TRBJ2-3,many,TRBD2,CASSHGLATITDTQYF,TGTGCCAGCAGCCACGGACTAGCGACGATTACAGATACGCAGTATTTT
TRBV5-1,16,TRBJ2-1,medium-sized,TRBD1,CASSPFPGQVYNEQFF,TGCGCCAGCAGCCCTTTCCCCGGACAGGTCTACAATGAGCAGTTCTTC
TRBV11-2,15,TRBJ2-7,many,TRBD1,CASRTAGGISYEQYF,TGTGCCAGCAGAACGGCAGGGGGCATCTCCTACGAGCAGTACTTC
TRBV6-6,13,TRBJ1-1,many,-,CASTPTGYTEAFF,TGTGCCAGCACCCCGACAGGATACACTGAAGCTTTCTTT
TRBV7-9,14,TRBJ2-1,medium-sized,-,CASRLRGERDEQFF,TGTGCCAGCAGGCTTAGGGGGGAGAGGGATGAGCAGTTCTTC